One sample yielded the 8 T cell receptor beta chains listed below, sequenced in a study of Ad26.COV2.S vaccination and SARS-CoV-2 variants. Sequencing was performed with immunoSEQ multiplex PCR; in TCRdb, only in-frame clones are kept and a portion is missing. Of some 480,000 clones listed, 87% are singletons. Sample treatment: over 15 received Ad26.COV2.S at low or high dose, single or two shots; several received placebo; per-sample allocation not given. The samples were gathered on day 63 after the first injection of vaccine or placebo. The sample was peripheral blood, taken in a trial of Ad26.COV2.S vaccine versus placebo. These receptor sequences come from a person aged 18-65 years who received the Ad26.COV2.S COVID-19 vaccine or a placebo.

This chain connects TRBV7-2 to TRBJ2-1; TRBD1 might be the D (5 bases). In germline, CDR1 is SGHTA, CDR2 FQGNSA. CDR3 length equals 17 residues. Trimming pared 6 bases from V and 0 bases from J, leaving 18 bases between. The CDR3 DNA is TGTGCCAGCAGACCCCCCCTGGGGCGCCGCTCCTACAATGAGCAGTTCTTC. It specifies CASRPPLGRRSYNEQFF.

DNA of the CDR3: TGCGCCAGCAGCCGCGCCAGCACTCCAGGATTGGGTTGGGAGACCCAGTACTTC. Amino acid sequence: CASSRASTPGLGWETQYF. V gene TRBV4-3 combines with J gene TRBJ2-5, with no clear D. Germline V gives CDR1 LGHNA, CDR2 YSLEER. CDR3 length: 18 residues. V dropped 4 bases and J dropped 5 bases, with 26 bases sitting between them.

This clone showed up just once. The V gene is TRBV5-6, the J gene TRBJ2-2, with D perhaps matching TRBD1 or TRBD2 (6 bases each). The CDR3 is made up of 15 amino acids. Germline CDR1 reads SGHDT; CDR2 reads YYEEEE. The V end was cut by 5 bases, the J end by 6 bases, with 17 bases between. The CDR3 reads CASRWGRGGAGELFF. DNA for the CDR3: TGTGCCAGCAGGTGGGGCAGGGGAGGAGCCGGGGAGCTGTTTTTT.

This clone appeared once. The CDR3 loop is CASSLDDHYEQYF. CDR3 coding DNA: TGTGCCAGCAGCTTGGACGACCACTACGAGCAGTACTTC. The J gene is TRBJ2-7, the V gene TRBV7-8; D ambiguous. The CDR3 covers 13 residues. V was clipped by 3 bases and J by 3 bases, with 9 bases between them. The germline CDR1 and CDR2 sequences are SGHVS and FQNEAQ. The entire variable domain, with the rest obtained from reference TRBV7-8 and TRBJ2-7, is as follows: GAGVSQSPRYKVAKRGQDVALRCDPISGHVSLFWYQQALGQGPEFLTYFQNEAQLDKSGLPSDRFFAERPEGSVSTLKIQRTQQEDSAVYLCASSLDDHYEQYFGPGTRLTVT.

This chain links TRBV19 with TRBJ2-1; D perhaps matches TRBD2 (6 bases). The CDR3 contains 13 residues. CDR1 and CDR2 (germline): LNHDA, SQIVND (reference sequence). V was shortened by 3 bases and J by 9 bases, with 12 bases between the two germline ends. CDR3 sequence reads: CASSIRAGSEQFF. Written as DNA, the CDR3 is TGTGCCAGTAGTATCAGGGCCGGGAGTGAGCAGTTCTTC.

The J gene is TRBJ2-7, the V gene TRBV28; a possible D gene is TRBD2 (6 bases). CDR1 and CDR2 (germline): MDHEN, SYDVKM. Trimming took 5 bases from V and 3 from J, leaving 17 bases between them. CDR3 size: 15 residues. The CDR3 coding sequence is TGTGCCAGCAGTAACCGCCTCGGAGGGGACTACGAGCAGTACTTC. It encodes CASSNRLGGDYEQYF.

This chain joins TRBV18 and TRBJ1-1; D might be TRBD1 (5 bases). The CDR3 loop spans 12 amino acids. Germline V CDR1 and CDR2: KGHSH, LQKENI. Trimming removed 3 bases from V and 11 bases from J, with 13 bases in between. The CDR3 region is CASSPDSFGAFF. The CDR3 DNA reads TGTGCCAGCTCACCTGACAGCTTCGGGGCTTTCTTT. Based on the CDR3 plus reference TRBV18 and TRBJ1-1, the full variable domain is NAGVMQNPRHLVRRRGQEARLRCSPMKGHSHVYWYRQLPEEGLKFMVYLQKENIIDESGMPKERFSAEFPKEGPSILRIQQVVRGDSAAYFCASSPDSFGAFFGQGTRLTVV.

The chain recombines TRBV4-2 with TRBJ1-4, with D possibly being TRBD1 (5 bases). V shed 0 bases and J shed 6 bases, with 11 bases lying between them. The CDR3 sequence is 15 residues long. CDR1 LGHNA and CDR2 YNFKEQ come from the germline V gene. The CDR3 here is CASSQEWQGDEKLFF. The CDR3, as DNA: TGTGCCAGCAGCCAAGAATGGCAGGGTGATGAAAAACTGTTTTTT.